Each of the 10 T cell receptor beta chains below was sequenced from the same sample in a study of T cells in Graves' hyperthyroidism and ophthalmopathy. Template material for amplifying TCR beta CDR3 regions consisted of RNA transcripts. An initial round of RT-PCR targeting the TCR CDR3 relied on the HTBI primer set. TCRdb re-derived calls from the multiplex PCR reads in MiXCR, one entry per CDR3 protein. The table has some 620,000 distinct CDR3 sequences, 15% to 20% seen once. The specimen sequenced was blood. The receptor source for this set is a young woman with Graves' hyperthyroidism.

This clonotype appeared many times. The rearrangement uses TRBV6-1 and TRBJ2-1, with TRBD1 identical over 9 bases. This CDR3 has 14 residues. The J segment lost 7 bases and the V segment lost 6 bases, leaving 7 bases of the junction unmatched. Germline V lookup: CDR1 MNHNS, CDR2 SASEGT. In nucleotides, the CDR3 is TGTGCCAGCAGCCCGGACAGGGGACAGAATGAGCAGTTCTTC. Amino acid sequence: CASSPDRGQNEQFF.

The sample holds many counts of this clonotype. The chain links TRBV28 to TRBJ2-7, with D tentatively TRBD1 (5 bases). Germline V gene sequence: CDR1 MDHEN, CDR2 SYDVKM. The V end lost 2 bases, the J end lost 6 bases, and 11 bases lay between the germline ends. The CDR3 totals 13 residues. CDR3 DNA: TGTGCCAGCAGTTTAGGGGTTAGGGGCGAGCAGTACTTC. Its translation is CASSLGVRGEQYF. The full variable domain, completed using reference TRBV28 and TRBJ2-7, is DVKVTQSSRYLVKRTGEKVFLECVQDMDHENMFWYRQDPGLGLRLIYFSYDVKMKEKGDIPEGYSVSREKKERFSLILESASTNQTSMYLCASSLGVRGEQYFGPGTRLTVT.

This clonotype was detected only a few times. A much larger clone lies a single base off, so this may be a read error. The chain is built from TRBV27 and TRBJ2-1; 7 bases are shared with TRBD1. Germline values: CDR1 MNHEY, CDR2 SMNVEV (reference sequence). Trimming at V came to 5 bases and at J to 6 bases, leaving 4 bases not matched to a gene. The length of the CDR3 is 13 residues. CDR3 coding DNA: TGTGCCAGCAGTAGGGGACAGTTCAATGAGCAGTTCTTC. It yields the protein CASSRGQFNEQFF.

This clonotype was seen more than once but under ten times. CDR3 bases: TGCAGTGCTCTAGGGGGCGAGGTTGAAAAACTGTTTTTT. Its translation is CSALGGEVEKLFF. The rearrangement links TRBV20-1 to TRBJ1-4; 7 nucleotides align to TRBD1. In germline, CDR1 is DFQATT, CDR2 SNEGSKA (reference sequence). The ends lost 5 bases at V and 7 bases at J; junction bases unmatched: 7. The CDR3 spans 13 residues.

In its sample, this clonotype was seen many times. Here the CDR3 DNA reads TGTGCCAGCAGTTTGCGGGGCGGGAGCGGGTACGAGCAGTACTTC. Translated, it gives CASSLRGGSGYEQYF. The chain joins TRBV28 to TRBJ2-7; 7 bases are shared with TRBD2. Germline CDR1 and CDR2: MDHEN and SYDVKM. Losses at the gene ends were 3 bases for V and 4 bases for J; bases not matched to a gene: 9. This CDR3 comprises 15 residues. The full variable domain, in which reference TRBV28 and TRBJ2-7 provide the parts outside the CDR3, is DVKVTQSSRYLVKRTGEKVFLECVQDMDHENMFWYRQDPGLGLRLIYFSYDVKMKEKGDIPEGYSVSREKKERFSLILESASTNQTSMYLCASSLRGGSGYEQYFGPGTRLTVT.

This clonotype appeared a few times. The CDR3 here is CASSDPGQKYEQYF. CDR3 bases: TGTGCCAGCAGTGATCCTGGACAGAAGTACGAGCAGTACTTC. This chain uses TRBV6-1 with TRBJ2-7; D might be TRBD1 (6 bases). Germline assignment: CDR1 MNHNS and CDR2 SASEGT. The CDR3 has 14 amino acids. V lost 3 bases, J lost 4 bases, and 13 bases lay in between.

This clonotype was seen a single time. This chain uses TRBV20-1 with TRBJ2-7, with a weak D call TRBD1 (5 bases). V was trimmed by 3 bases and J by 1 base, leaving 22 bases between them. The germline V gene has CDR1 DFQATT and CDR2 SNEGSKA (reference sequence). CDR3 length: 17 residues. DNA of the CDR3: TGCAGTGCTAGGGGCTCTTTGTGGGGCGGTTCATCCTACGAGCAGTACTTC. It specifies CSARGSLWGGSSYEQYF.

In its sample, this clonotype was seen many times. The gene calls are TRBV28 and TRBJ2-7; TRBD1 matches 8 bases. The trim removed 4 bases at V and 2 bases at J, leaving 7 bases unmatched. The CDR3 is 15 residues long. The V gene's germline CDR1 is MDHEN and CDR2 SYDVKM. CDR3 DNA: TGTGCCAGCAGTTCGACAGGGGCCGGGACCTACGAGCAGTACTTC. Its translation: CASSSTGAGTYEQYF. Variable domain in full (rest from reference TRBV28 and TRBJ2-7): DVKVTQSSRYLVKRTGEKVFLECVQDMDHENMFWYRQDPGLGLRLIYFSYDVKMKEKGDIPEGYSVSREKKERFSLILESASTNQTSMYLCASSSTGAGTYEQYFGPGTRLTVT.

The sample holds many counts of this clonotype. The chain carries TRBV11-2 and TRBJ2-1, with unresolved D. Germline CDR1 reads SGHAT; CDR2 reads FQNNGV. Trimming took 4 bases from V and 6 from J, leaving 7 bases between them. This CDR3 is 12 amino acids long. The CDR3 region is CASSSFRNEQFF. The CDR3 DNA is TGTGCCAGCAGCTCCTTCCGCAATGAGCAGTTCTTC.

This clonotype showed up just once. J is TRBJ2-1 and V is TRBV6-1; D tentatively reads TRBD1 or TRBD2 (5 bases each). This CDR3 contains 15 residues. Germline CDR1 and CDR2: MNHNS and SASEGT. V was cut by 4 bases and J by 4 bases, with 14 bases left in between. In nucleotides, the CDR3 is TGTGCCAGCAGTGGGGACGGCGCCGGGTACAATGAGCAGTTCTTC. This encodes CASSGDGAGYNEQFF.